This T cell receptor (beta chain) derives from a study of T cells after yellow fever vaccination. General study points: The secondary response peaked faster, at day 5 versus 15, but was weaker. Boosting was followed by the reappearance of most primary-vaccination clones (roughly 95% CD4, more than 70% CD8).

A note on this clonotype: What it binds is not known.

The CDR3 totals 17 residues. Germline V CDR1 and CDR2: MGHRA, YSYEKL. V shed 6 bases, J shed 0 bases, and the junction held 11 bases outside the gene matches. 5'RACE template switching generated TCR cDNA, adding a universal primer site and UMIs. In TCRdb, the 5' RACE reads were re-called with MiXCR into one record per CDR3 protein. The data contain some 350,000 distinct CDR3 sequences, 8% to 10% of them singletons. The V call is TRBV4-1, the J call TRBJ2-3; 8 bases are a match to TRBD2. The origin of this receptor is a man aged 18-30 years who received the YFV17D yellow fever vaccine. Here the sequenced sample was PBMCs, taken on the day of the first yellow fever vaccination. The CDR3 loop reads CASSRSLSGTSTDTQYF. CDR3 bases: TGCGCCAGCAGTCGCTCCCTTAGCGGGACAAGCACAGATACGCAGTATTTT.